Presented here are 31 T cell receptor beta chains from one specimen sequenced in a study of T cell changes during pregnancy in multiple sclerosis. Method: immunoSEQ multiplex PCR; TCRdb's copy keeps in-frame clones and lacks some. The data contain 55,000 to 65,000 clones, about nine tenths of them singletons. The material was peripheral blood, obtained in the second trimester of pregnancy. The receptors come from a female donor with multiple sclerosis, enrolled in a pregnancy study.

CDR3: CASSQGTGDRSTDTQYF. CDR3 in DNA: TGTGCCAGCAGCCAAGGTACCGGAGATCGAAGCACAGATACGCAGTATTTT. The rearrangement joins TRBV4-2 to TRBJ2-3, with no clear D. The length of the CDR3 is 17 residues. CDR1 is LGHNA, CDR2 YNFKEQ, per germline. V was clipped by 1 base and J by 0 bases, with 14 bases between them.

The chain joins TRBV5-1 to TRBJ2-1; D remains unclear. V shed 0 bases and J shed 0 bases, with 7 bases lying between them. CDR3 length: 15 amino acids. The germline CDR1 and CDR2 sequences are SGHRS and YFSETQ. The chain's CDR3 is CASSLGQVSYNEQFF. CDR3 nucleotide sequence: TGCGCCAGCAGCTTGGGGCAGGTCTCCTACAATGAGCAGTTCTTC.

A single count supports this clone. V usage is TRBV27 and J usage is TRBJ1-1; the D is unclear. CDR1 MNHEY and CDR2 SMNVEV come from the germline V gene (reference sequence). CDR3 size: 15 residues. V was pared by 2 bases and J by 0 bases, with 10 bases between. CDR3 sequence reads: CASSLMGTLNTEAFF. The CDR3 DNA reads TGTGCCAGCAGTTTAATGGGCACCTTGAACACTGAAGCTTTCTTT.

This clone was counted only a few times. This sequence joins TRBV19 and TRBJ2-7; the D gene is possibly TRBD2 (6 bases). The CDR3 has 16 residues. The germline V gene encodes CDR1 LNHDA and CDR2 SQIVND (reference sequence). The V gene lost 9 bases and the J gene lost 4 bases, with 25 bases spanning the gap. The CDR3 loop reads CASSRGDGSFAYEQYF. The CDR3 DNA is TGTGCCAGCAGTCGTGGGGACGGGAGCTTCGCTTACGAGCAGTACTTC.

CDR3: CASSLVDTAYEQYF. Here the CDR3 DNA reads TGCGCCAGCAGCTTGGTAGACACCGCCTACGAGCAGTACTTC. This chain joins TRBV5-1 and TRBJ2-7; no definite D call. The CDR3 is 14 amino acids. Trimming removed 0 bases from V and 2 bases from J, with 9 bases in between. CDR1 is SGHRS and CDR2 is YFSETQ in the germline V gene.

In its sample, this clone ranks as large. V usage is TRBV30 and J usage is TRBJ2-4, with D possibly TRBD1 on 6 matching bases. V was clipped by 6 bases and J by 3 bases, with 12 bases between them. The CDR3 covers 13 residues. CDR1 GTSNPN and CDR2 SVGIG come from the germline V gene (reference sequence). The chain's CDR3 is CACLDRSKNIQYF. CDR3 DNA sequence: TGTGCCTGCCTAGACAGGAGCAAAAACATTCAGTACTTC.

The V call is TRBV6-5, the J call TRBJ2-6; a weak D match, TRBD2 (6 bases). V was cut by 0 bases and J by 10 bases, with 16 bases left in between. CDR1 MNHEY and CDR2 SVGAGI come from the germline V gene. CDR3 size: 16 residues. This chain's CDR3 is CASSYSPRAGGNVLTF. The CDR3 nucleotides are TGTGCCAGCAGTTACTCCCCAAGGGCTGGAGGGAACGTCCTGACTTTC.

CDR3: CASSLTGIEETQYF. Here the CDR3 DNA reads TGTGCCAGCAGCTTAACAGGCATTGAAGAGACCCAGTACTTC. The chain couples TRBV7-8 to TRBJ2-5; a weak D match, TRBD1 (5 bases). The germline V gene encodes CDR1 SGHVS and CDR2 FQNEAQ. The CDR3 has 14 residues. V was pared by 2 bases and J by 3 bases, with 10 bases between.

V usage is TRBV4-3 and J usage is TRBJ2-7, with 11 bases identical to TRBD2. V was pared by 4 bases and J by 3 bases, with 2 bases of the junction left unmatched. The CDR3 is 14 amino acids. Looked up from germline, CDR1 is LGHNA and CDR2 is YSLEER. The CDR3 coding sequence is TGCGCCAGCAGCCCTGGACTAGCGGGCTACGAGCAGTACTTC. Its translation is CASSPGLAGYEQYF.

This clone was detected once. Written as DNA, the CDR3 is TGCGCCAGCAGCGAGCTAGGGGGGGCGTTCACAGATACGCAGTATTTT. It codes for CASSELGGAFTDTQYF. The chain joins TRBV4-1 to TRBJ2-3; maybe TRBD2 (7 bases). The V gene lost 5 bases and the J gene lost 2 bases, with 17 bases spanning the gap. This CDR3 comprises 16 residues. Germline assignment: CDR1 MGHRA and CDR2 YSYEKL.

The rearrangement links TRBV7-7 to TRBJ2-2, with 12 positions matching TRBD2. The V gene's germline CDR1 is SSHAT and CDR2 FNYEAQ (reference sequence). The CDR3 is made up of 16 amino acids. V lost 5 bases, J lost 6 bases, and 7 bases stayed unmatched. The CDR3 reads CASSPQLAGGSGELFF. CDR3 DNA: TGTGCCAGCAGCCCCCAACTAGCGGGAGGCTCCGGGGAGCTGTTTTTT.

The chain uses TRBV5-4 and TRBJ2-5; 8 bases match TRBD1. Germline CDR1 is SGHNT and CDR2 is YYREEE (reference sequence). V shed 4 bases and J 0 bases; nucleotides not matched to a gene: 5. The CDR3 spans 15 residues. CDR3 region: CASSVGTGDQETQYF. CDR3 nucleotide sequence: TGTGCCAGCAGCGTCGGGACAGGCGACCAAGAGACCCAGTACTTC.

The CDR3 nucleotides are TGTGCCAGCAGCCCTTGGACTCTACCAGATACGCAGTATTTT. Residues: CASSPWTLPDTQYF. This chain joins TRBV9 and TRBJ2-3; a weak D match, TRBD2 (5 bases). Per the germline V gene, CDR1 is SGDLS and CDR2 is YYNGEE. This CDR3 is 14 amino acids long. With 4 bases removed from V and 4 bases from J, the gap between germline ends came to 13 bases.

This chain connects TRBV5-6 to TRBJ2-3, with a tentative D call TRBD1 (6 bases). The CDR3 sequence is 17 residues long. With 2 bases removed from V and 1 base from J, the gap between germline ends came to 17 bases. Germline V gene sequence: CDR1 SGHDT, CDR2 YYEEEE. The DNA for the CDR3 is TGTGCCAGCAGCTTAGGATTGGGGGCTCGGGGCACAGATACGCAGTATTTT. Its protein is CASSLGLGARGTDTQYF.

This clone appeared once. This CDR3 reads CASRPSGQTINTIYF. CDR3 nucleotide sequence: TGTGCCAGCAGGCCCTCGGGACAGACAATAAACACCATATATTTT. The chain combines TRBV28 with TRBJ1-3; 7 nucleotides agree with TRBD1. This CDR3 region has 15 residues. Germline assignment: CDR1 MDHEN and CDR2 SYDVKM. J gave up 6 bases and V 6 bases, and 11 bases lay outside the gene matches. The full variable domain, completed using reference TRBV28 and TRBJ1-3, is DVKVTQSSRYLVKRTGEKVFLECVQDMDHENMFWYRQDPGLGLRLIYFSYDVKMKEKGDIPEGYSVSREKKERFSLILESASTNQTSMYLCASRPSGQTINTIYFGEGSWLTVV.

The CDR3 nucleotides are TGTGCCAGCAGCCAAGAACTAGCGGGTGTTTGGGAGCAGTACTTC. This sequence encodes CASSQELAGVWEQYF. The J gene is TRBJ2-7, the V gene TRBV4-2, with 9 bases identical to TRBD2. The V segment lost 0 bases and the J segment 7 bases; nucleotides outside the gene matches: 7. Germline CDR1 reads LGHNA; CDR2 reads YNFKEQ. The CDR3 loop spans 15 amino acids.

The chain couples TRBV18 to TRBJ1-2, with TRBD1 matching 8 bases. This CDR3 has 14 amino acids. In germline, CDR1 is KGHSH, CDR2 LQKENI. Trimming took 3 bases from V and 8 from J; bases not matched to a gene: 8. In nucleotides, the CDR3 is TGTGCCAGCTCACCGGGCCAGGGGGCGACGGGCTACACCTTC. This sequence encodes CASSPGQGATGYTF.

Here the CDR3 DNA reads TGTGCCAGCAGTGGCTGGCGGAACAATCAGCCCCAGCATTTT. Translation: CASSGWRNNQPQHF. The chain carries TRBV2 and TRBJ1-5; D ambiguous. V was shortened by 4 bases and J by 3 bases, with 10 bases between the two germline ends. Germline assignment: CDR1 SNHLY and CDR2 FYNNEI. The CDR3 has 14 residues.

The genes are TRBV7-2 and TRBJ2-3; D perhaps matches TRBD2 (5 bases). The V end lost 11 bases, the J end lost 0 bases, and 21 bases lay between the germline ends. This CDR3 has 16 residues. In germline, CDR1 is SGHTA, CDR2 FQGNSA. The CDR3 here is CAGSPRGGPSTDTQYF. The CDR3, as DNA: TGTGCCGGAAGTCCCCGTGGCGGGCCTAGCACAGATACGCAGTATTTT.

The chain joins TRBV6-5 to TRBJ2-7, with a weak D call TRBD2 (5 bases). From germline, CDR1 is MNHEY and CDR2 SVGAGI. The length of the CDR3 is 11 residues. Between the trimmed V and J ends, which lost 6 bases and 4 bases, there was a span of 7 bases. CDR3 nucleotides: TGTGCCAGCAGAGAGGGTTACGAGCAGTACTTC. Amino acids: CASREGYEQYF.

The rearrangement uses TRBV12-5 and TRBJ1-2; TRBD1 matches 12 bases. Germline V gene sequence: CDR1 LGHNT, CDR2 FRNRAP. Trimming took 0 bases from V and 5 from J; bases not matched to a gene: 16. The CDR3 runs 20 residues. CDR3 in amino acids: CASGLVVGRDRGQVEYGYTF. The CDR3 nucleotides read TGTGCTAGTGGTTTGGTAGTGGGTCGGGACAGGGGGCAGGTTGAATATGGCTACACCTTC.

This chain's CDR3 is CASSLAGTEGSNIQYF. The CDR3 coding sequence is TGTGCCAGCAGCTTAGCGGGGACTGAAGGCTCAAACATTCAGTACTTC. The V and J genes are TRBV7-2 and TRBJ2-4, with D tentatively TRBD2 (6 bases). The ends were cut back, 0 bases at V and 6 bases at J, with 15 bases in the middle. Germline V CDR1 and CDR2: SGHTA, FQGNSA. This CDR3 spans 16 amino acids. Full variable domain (rest looked up from reference TRBV7-2 and TRBJ2-4): GAGVSQSPSNKVTEKGKDVELRCDPISGHTALYWYRQSLGQGLEFLIYFQGNSAPDKSGLPSDRFSAERTGGSVSTLTIQRTQQEDSAVYLCASSLAGTEGSNIQYFGAGTRLSVL.

The CDR3 sequence is CASSQEHSGGAGELFF. The CDR3 nucleotides read TGCGCCAGCAGCCAAGAGCATAGCGGAGGGGCCGGGGAGCTGTTTTTT. This chain connects TRBV4-1 to TRBJ2-2; TRBD2 might be the D (6 bases). Trimming shortened V by 0 bases and J by 6 bases, and 14 bases separated the two germline ends. Germline CDR1 MGHRA, CDR2 YSYEKL. The length of the CDR3 is 16 residues.

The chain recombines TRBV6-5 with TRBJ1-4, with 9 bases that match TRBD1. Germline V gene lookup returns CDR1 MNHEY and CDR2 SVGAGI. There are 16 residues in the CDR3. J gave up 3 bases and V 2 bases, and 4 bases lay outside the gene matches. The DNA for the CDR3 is TGTGCCAGCAGTTACGGGACAGGGAAACCTAATGAAAAACTGTTTTTT. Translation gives CASSYGTGKPNEKLFF.

The CDR3 DNA reads as TGTGCCAGCAGCGTAGCGGGAGCAGGGCACAATGAGCAGTTCTTC. Protein: CASSVAGAGHNEQFF. This chain connects TRBV9 to TRBJ2-1, with D tentatively TRBD2 (6 bases). The CDR3 has 15 amino acids. V dropped 0 bases and J dropped 5 bases, with 12 bases sitting between them. CDR1 and CDR2 (germline): SGDLS, YYNGEE.

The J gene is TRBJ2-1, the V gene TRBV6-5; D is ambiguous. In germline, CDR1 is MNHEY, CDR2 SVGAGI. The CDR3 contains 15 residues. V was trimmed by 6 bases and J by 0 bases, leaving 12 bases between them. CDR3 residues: CASSPWRSSYNEQFF. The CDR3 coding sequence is TGTGCCAGCAGCCCTTGGCGGAGCTCCTACAATGAGCAGTTCTTC.

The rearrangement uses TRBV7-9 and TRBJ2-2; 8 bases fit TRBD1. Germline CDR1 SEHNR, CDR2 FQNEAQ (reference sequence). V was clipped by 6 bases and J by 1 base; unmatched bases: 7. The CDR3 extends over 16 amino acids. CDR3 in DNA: TGTGCCAGCAGGACCCCAGGGGGCATGAACACCGGGGAGCTGTTTTTT. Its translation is CASRTPGGMNTGELFF.

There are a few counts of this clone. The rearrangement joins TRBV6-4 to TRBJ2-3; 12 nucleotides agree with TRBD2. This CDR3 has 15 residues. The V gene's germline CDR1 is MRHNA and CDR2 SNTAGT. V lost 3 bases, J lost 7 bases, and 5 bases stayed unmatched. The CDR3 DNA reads TGTGCCAGCAGTGAGACTAGCGGGAGTAGTAATACGCAGTATTTT. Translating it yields CASSETSGSSNTQYF.

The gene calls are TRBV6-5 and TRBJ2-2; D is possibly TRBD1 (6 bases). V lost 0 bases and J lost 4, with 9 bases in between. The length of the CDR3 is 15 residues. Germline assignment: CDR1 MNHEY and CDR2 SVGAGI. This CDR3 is CASSYSQGTTGELFF. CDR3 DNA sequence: TGTGCCAGCAGTTACTCGCAGGGGACCACCGGGGAGCTGTTTTTT.

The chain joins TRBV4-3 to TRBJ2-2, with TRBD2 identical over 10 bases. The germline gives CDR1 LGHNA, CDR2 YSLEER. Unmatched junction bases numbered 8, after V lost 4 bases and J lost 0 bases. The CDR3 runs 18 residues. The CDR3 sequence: CASSPSGGGSANTGELFF. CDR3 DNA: TGCGCCAGCAGCCCTAGCGGGGGAGGGTCCGCGAACACCGGGGAGCTGTTTTTT.

The CDR3 is CASSNYRVRAEAFF. The CDR3 nucleotides read TGTGCCAGCAGCAACTACCGGGTGAGGGCTGAAGCTTTCTTT. This sequence joins TRBV21-1 and TRBJ1-1. TRBV21-1 is a listed pseudogene. This CDR3 is built from 14 residues.